This T cell receptor beta chain was sequenced during a study of cytomegalovirus exposure and HLA in healthy donors (dated by TCRdb to 2016 to 2017). For the wider study: An earlier analysis of 550 to 700 of the donors reported 250 to 300 Gb of sequence data and more than 90 million unique TCR beta sequences from approximately 180 million T cells. An early release covering roughly 640 HLA-typed donors comprised approximately 300 gigabases of sequencing data and around 80 million unique TCR sequences. Of the roughly 400 genotyped donors, 65% to 90% fell in the genetic ancestry cluster associated with self-reported Caucasian donors. The study was designed to test whether signatures of past pathogen exposure could be identified by cataloging public T cell receptors. Using immunosequencing, the study profiled T cell repertoires from approximately 700 subjects and related those repertoires to cytomegalovirus serostatus. In addition to the first cohort of roughly 700 subjects, a separate validation cohort of 120 different subjects was used. To predict cytomegalovirus infection status, the study brought together high-throughput TCR immunosequencing, statistical association of individual TCRs with disease status, and machine learning. In a later analysis, previously published TCR beta repertoires from 670 or so donors were re-analyzed and high-resolution HLA genotyping was added so that TCR occurrence patterns could be studied. In the later analysis, no new phenotypic data were used to find candidate immune exposures; instead, reliance was placed on TCR beta sequences and their occurrence across donors. An earlier analysis of fewer than 700 of the donors applied high-throughput TCR beta sequencing to assess whether each TCR beta V gene segment acted as functional or pseudogenic. Alongside the repertoire data, information on donor age, sex, ethnicity and CMV serostatus was compiled. In a later genetic analysis, genome-wide SNP genotypes for about 65% of the roughly 700 donors were used, and that subset was treated as a discovery cohort. All discovery cohort repertoires had been generated on a single sequencing platform. Class I and class II HLA loci were covered by the typing at four-digit resolution. The number of donors typed differed by locus, with about 629-630 for A, B, C, DRB1 and DQB1, more than 500 for DQA1, 600 to 610 for DPA1, and approximately 470 for DPB1. Several DR-DQ haplotypes were handled as single units for association and clustering because linkage in the cohort was strong. On average, roughly 250,000 unique TCR beta nucleotide sequences were sequenced per donor among 300 to 500 genotyped donors of the cohort, with about 17% of those sequences being non-productive.

Worth noting for this clone: This clone's antigen is unknown. Base qualities are not at hand, and no much larger clone is one base apart.

The paper's findings and limits, for the study overall: In a later analysis, HLA-associated TCR beta chains showed more clonal expansion and lower generation probabilities than non-associated chains that were equally common. For the cohort, immune exposure information was limited to CMV serostatus. A later analysis associated 16,951 TCR beta sequences with specific HLA alleles at a false discovery rate of 0.05. The classifier was reported to diagnose cytomegalovirus status with high specificity and sensitivity in both the original and validation cohorts. A total of roughly 160 TCR beta chains were listed by the study as associated with cytomegalovirus. A further reported finding was that TCR beta sequences accurately predicted the HLA-A and HLA-B alleles for most subjects in the first cohort. The authors suggested that the approach could potentially be generalized to other disease states and immunological phenotypes. An earlier analysis of approximately 540 of the donors showed that most TCR beta V segments appeared in productive rearrangements either about 87% or about 30% of the time, which broadly matched IMGT annotations. Because HLA typing was unavailable for some donors at each locus, only the typed subset was used in association tests. This cohort had only TCR beta chains sequenced, and the lack of alpha or paired-chain data limited which features could be detected. Compared with the approximately 670-donor mean, donors in an Asian-associated ancestry cluster had fewer N-insertions in productive TCRs, according to a later genetic analysis. In a later analysis, several top co-occurrence clusters were reported to appear linked to parvovirus B19, influenza, CMV and Epstein-Barr virus. The presence/absence analyses assumed that sequencing depth was roughly uniform across donors, and that assumption may not be true. While some public TCRs were present in many individuals, most TCR sequences turned up only very rarely across donors. When HLA alleles, especially DR and DQ, strongly co-occurred, attributing TCR associations to individual alleles was difficult. In vitro tests confirmed that three of the cytomegalovirus-associated TCR beta chains recognize cytomegalovirus antigens. In a later analysis, most CMV-associated TCR beta chains were found to appear HLA-restricted, with HLA associations seemingly driven largely by CMV exposure. Correlated functional status among segregating V segments might reflect linkage disequilibrium, but an unknown experimental factor could not be ruled out. In a later analysis, the rate of TCR association differed among HLA loci, with DRB1 alleles having the most associated TCRs and HLA-C alleles having the fewest. The 87-base-pair reads could not distinguish some IMGT-functional V segments, including TRBV6-2 and TRBV6-3, so those segments were excluded. The sequencing pipeline was judged likely to have produced a cluster of highly shared sequence variants as a technical artifact. Some 15 rarely observed V segments, including chromosome 9 orphons, were excluded from the earlier analysis of some 590 of the donors because counts were too low. V-gene and J-gene trimming of TCR beta chains was associated with a missense DCLRE1C variant in a later genetic analysis, and the association was replicated in an independent cohort.

In the germline V gene, CDR1 corresponds to SGHTA and CDR2 to FQGNSA. The V end loses 5 bases and the J end loses 3 bases, and a stretch of 19 bases separates them. The CDR3 runs 17 amino acids, cysteine and phenylalanine included. Just the 51-base CDR3 DNA is kept, in frame starting at base 1. The cohort was made up of approximately 670 healthy bone marrow donors. At the time of sampling, all cohort members were nominally healthy, though unrecorded immune exposures were likely present. The donor was CMV seronegative and belonged to the group of 350 to 400 seronegative cohort members. Each donor provided a peripheral blood sample, and peripheral blood mononuclear cells were used for TCR beta sequencing. Genomic DNA was extracted from the blood cell samples with the Qiagen DNeasy Blood Extraction Kit. Libraries were prepared through the immunoSEQ multiplex PCR assay. The multiplex PCR relied on a mix of 60 forward primers for TCR Vbeta segments and 13 reverse primers for TCR Jbeta segments. Amplification of the CDR3 region of rearranged TCR beta genes was performed with a multiplex PCR assay on genomic DNA. Amplified TCR beta libraries were sequenced as 87-base-pair reads on the Illumina HiSeq System. The published analysis was carried out like this. In a later analysis, about 80 million unique TCR beta chains were counted across the approximately 640 repertoires, and around 10 million of these chains were shared by at least two donors. To remove PCR and sequencing errors, raw reads were error-corrected and collapsed into unique sequences using a nearest-neighbor algorithm that merged closely related sequences. CDR3 sequences were aligned to IMGT reference sequences to assign V, D and J gene segments. Each retained sequence needed at least a six-nucleotide match to both a V gene segment and a J gene segment. Rearrangements were called productive when the CDR3 lacked stop codons and stayed in frame with V and J; all others were non-productive. Following IMGT convention, CDR3 was defined as the stretch from the second conserved V-encoded cysteine to the conserved J-encoded phenylalanine. In an earlier analysis of more than 550 of the donors, sequences lacking an unambiguous match to a single V gene segment were excluded. In an earlier analysis of some 590 of the donors, a V segment was called functional when productive rearrangements were above 56.7%, and segregating when the standard deviation between donors exceeded 5%. To diagnose cytomegalovirus status from the catalog of TCR beta chain sequences, a statistical classification framework was built. V and J gene assignment, in a later analysis, came from comparing TCR nucleotide sequences with IMGT/GENE-DB human TR gene sequences. Using the TCRdist pipeline, a later analysis assigned CDR3 sequences along with most-parsimonious VDJ recombination scenarios. In a later analysis, each TCR beta chain was defined by its CDR3 amino acid sequence together with its V-gene family, and reads lacking a unique V-gene family were excluded. As a way to deal with suspected cross-contamination and a sequencing artifact, a later analysis dropped approximately 570 nucleotide sequences that were highly shared and had low generation probability. For each public chain, a later analysis derived a clonal expansion index from normalized ranks of inferred template counts within each repertoire. Generation probabilities in a later analysis came from a VDJ recombination model fitted to out-of-frame rearrangements, and those results were checked against IGoR. In a later analysis, hypergeometric tests were used to score TCR-TCR, TCR-HLA and TCR-CMV co-occurrence, with a repertoire-size bias correction applied to TCR pairs. A later analysis estimated false discovery rates by permuting HLA or CMV assignments 20 times. In a later analysis, co-occurring TCRs were grouped using DBSCAN, with TCRdist sequence similarity added in when clustering inside HLA-allele-positive subsets. Repertoires with fewer than 30,000 or more than 120,000 public chains, plus five repertoires with anomalous nucleotide sharing, were excluded from co-occurrence clustering. TCRdb's version of the immuneACCESS table is confined to in-frame rearrangements and falls short of the full clone set. An unresolved V gene accounts for under half of the shortfall where checked; the remainder is of unknown origin. Clone size and the V and J calls come from that table; the DNA yielded D and trimming. The sample contains 150,000 to 200,000 clones, around 78% of them found a single time. The ten largest clones capture roughly 0.99% of the sample.

Sequences were obtained from PBMCs. Rearrangement joined TRBV7-2 to TRBJ2-2; a tentative D match to TRBD2 spans 6 bases. This TCR derives from a woman aged 40 to 55 in good health and CMV-seronegative. The nucleotide sequence is given as TGTGCCAGCAGCCCCCTTGGCGCGGGAAAGGACACCGGGGAGCTGTTTTTT. It encodes CASSPLGAGKDTGELFF.